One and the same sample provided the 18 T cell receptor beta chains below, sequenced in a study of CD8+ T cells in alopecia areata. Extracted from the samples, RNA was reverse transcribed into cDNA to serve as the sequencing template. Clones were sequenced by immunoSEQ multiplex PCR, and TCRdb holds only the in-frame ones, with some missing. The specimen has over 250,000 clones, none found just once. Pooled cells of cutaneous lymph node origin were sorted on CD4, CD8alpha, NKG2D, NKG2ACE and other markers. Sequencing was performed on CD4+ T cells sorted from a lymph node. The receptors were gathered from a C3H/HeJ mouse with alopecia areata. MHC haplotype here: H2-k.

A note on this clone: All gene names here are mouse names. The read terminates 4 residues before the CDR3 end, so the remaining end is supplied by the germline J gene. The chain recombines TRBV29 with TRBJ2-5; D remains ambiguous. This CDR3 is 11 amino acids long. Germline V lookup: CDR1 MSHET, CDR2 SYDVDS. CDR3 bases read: TGTGCTAGCAGTAACAAAGAC. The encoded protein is CASSNKD. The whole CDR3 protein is CASSNKDTQYF.

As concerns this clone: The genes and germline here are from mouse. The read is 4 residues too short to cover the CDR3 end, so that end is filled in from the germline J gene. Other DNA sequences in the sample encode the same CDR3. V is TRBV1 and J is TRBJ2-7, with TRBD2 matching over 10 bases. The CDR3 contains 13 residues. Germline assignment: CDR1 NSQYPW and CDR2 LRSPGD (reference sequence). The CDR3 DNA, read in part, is TGCACCTGCAGCGCCGGGACTGGGGAT. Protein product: CTCSAGTGD. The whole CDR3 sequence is CTCSAGTGDEQYF.

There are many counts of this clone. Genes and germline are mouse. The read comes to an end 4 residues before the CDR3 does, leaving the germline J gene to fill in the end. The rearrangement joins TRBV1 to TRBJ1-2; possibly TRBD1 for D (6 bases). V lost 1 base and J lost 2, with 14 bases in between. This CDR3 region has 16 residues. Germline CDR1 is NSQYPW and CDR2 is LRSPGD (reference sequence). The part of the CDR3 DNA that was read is TGCACCTGCAGTGCAGTCGGGGGGGCTCGGAACTCC. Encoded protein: CTCSAVGGARNS. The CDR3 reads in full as CTCSAVGGARNSDYTF.

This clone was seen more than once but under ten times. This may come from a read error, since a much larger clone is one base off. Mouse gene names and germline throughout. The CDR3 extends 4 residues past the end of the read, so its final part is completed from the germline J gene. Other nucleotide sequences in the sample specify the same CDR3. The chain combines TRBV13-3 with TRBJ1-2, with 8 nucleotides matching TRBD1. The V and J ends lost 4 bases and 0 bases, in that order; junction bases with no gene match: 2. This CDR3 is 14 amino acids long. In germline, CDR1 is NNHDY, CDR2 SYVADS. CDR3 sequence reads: CASSRQGSNSDYTF. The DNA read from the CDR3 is TGTGCCAGCAGTCGACAGGGGTCAAACTCC.

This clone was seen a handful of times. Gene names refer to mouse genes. The CDR3 here is CTCSAAGQGALAEQFF. The CDR3 bases that were read are TGCACCTGCAGTGCCGCGGGACAGGGGGCGCTTGCT. The chain links TRBV1 to TRBJ2-1; TRBD1 matches at 12 bases. Read sequence stops 4 residues before the CDR3 end, and the germline J gene provides the missing end. V shed 3 bases, J shed 6 bases, and the junction held 6 bases outside the gene matches. The CDR3 runs to 16 residues. The V gene's germline CDR1 is NSQYPW and CDR2 LRSPGD (reference sequence).

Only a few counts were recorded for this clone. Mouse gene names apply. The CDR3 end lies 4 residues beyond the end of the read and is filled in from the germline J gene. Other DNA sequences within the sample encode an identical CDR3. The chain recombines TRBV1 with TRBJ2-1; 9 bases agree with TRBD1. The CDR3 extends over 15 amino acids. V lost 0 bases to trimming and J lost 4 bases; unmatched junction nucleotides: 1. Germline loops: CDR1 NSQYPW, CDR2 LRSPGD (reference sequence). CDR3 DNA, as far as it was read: TGCACCTGCAGTGCAGAGACAGGGGGTTATGCT. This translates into CTCSAETGGYA. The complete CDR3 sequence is CTCSAETGGYAEQFF.

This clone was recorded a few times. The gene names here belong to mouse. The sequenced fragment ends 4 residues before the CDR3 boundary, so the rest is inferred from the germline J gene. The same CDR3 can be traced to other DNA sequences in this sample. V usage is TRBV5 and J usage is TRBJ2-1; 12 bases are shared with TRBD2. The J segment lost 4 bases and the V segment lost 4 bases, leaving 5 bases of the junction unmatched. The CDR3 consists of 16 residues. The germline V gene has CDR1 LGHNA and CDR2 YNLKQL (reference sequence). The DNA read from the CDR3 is TGTGCCAGCAGCCCACCGGGACTGGGGGGATATGCT. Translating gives CASSPPGLGGYA. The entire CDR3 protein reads CASSPPGLGGYAEQFF.

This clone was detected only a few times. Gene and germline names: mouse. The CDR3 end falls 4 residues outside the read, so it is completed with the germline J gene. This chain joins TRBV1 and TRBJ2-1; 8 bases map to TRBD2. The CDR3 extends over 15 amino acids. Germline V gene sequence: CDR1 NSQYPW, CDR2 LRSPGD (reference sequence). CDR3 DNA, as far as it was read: TGCACCTGCAGTGCTGCTGGGGGGTTGGAGGCT. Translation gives CTCSAAGGLEA. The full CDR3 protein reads CTCSAAGGLEAEQFF.

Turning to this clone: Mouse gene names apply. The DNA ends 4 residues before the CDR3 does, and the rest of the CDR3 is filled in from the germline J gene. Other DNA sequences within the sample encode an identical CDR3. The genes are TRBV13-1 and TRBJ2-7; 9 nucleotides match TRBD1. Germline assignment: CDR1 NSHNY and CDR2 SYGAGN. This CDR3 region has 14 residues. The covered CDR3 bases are TGTGCCAGCAGTGATAGGGGACAGGGTGAT. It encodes CASSDRGQGD. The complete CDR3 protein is CASSDRGQGDEQYF.

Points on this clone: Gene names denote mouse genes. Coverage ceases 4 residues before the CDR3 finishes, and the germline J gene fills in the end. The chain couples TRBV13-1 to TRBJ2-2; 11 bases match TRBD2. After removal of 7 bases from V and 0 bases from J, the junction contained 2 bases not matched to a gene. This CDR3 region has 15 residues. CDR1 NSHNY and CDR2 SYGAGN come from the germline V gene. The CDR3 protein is CASGDWGTNTGQLYF. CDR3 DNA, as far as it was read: TGTGCCAGCGGGGACTGGGGGACAAACACCGGG.

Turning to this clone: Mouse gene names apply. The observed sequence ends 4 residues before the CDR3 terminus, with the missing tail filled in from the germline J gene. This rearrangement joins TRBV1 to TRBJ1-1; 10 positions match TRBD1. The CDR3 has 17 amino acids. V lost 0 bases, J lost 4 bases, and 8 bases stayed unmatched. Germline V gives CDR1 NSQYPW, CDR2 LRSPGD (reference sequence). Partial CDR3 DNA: TGCACCTGCAGTGCAGATCTGGGACAGGGGAGGGGCACA. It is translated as CTCSADLGQGRGT. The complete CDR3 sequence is CTCSADLGQGRGTEVFF.

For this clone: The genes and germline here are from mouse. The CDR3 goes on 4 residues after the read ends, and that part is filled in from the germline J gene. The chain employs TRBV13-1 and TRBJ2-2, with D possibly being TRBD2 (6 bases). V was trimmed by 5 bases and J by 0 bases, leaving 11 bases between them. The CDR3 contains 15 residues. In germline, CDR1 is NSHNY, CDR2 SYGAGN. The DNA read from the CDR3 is TGTGCCAGCAGCCTCTGGGGTGCAAACACCGGG. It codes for CASSLWGANTG. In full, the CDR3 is CASSLWGANTGQLYF.

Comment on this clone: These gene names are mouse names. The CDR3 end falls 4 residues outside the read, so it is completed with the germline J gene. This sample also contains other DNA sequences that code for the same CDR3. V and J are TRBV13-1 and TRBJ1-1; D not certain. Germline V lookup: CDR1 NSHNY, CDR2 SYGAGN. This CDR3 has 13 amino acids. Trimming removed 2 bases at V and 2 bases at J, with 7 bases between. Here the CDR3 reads CASSDSTNTEVFF. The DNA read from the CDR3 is TGTGCCAGCAGTGACAGTACCAACACA.

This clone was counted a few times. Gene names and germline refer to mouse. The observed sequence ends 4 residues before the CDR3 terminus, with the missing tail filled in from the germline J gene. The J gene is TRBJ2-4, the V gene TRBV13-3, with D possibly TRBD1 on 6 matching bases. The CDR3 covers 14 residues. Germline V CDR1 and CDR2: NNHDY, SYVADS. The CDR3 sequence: CASSDSGTKNTLYF. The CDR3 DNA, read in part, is TGTGCCAGCAGTGATTCCGGGACAAAAAAC.

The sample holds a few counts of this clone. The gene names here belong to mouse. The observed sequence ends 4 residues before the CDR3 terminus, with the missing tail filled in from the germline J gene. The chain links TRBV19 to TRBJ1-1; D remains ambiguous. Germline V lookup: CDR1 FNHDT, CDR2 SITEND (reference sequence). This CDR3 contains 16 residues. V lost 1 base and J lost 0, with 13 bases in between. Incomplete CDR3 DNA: TGTGCCAGCAGTATATCTGGGAGGAGGGCAAACACA. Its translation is CASSISGRRANT. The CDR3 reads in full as CASSISGRRANTEVFF.

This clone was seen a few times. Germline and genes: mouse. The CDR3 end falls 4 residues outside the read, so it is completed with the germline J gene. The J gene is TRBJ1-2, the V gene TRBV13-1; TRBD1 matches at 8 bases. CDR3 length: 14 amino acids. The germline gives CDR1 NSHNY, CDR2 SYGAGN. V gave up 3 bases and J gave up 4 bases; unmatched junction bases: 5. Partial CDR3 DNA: TGTGCCAGCAGTGCACAGGGGGGAGGCTCC. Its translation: CASSAQGGGS. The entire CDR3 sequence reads CASSAQGGGSDYTF.

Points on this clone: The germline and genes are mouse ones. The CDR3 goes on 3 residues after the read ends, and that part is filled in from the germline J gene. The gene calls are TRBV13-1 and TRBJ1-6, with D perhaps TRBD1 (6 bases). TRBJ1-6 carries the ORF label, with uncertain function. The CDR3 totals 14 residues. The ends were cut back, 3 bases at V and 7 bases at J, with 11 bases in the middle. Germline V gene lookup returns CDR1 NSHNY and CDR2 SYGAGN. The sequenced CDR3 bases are TGTGCCAGCAGTGCGGGACAAATAAATTCGCCC. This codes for CASSAGQINSP. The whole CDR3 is CASSAGQINSPLYF.

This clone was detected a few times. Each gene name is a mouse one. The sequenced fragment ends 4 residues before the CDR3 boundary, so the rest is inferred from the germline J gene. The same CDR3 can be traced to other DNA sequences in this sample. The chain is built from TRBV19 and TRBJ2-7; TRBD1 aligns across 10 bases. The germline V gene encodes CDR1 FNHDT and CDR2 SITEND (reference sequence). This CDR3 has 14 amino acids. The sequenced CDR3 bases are TGTGCCAGCAGTATACTGGACAGGGGGTAT. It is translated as CASSILDRGY. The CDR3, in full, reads CASSILDRGYEQYF.